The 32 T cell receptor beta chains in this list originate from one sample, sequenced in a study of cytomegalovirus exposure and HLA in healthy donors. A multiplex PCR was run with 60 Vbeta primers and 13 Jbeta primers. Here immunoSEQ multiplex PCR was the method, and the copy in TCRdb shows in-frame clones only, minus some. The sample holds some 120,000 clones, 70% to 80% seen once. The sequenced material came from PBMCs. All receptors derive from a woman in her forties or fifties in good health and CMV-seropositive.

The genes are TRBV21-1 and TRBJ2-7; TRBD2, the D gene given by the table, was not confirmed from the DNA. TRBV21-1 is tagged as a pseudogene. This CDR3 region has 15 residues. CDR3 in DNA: TGTGCCAGCAGGCTCGGGACTAGCGGGTTCTACGAGCAGTACTTC. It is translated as CASRLGTSGFYEQYF.

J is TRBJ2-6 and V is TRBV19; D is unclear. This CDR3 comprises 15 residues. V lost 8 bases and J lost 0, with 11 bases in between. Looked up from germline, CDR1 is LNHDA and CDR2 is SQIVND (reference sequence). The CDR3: CASLAFPSGANVLTF. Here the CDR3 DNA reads TGTGCCAGTCTCGCGTTCCCCTCTGGGGCCAACGTCCTGACTTTC.

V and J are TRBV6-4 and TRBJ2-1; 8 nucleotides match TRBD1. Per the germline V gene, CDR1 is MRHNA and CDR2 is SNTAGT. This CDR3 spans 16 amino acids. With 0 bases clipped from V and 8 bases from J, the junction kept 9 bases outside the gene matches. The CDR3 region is CASSDSISTGVDEQFF. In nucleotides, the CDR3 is TGTGCCAGCAGTGACTCGATTTCGACAGGGGTCGATGAGCAGTTCTTC.

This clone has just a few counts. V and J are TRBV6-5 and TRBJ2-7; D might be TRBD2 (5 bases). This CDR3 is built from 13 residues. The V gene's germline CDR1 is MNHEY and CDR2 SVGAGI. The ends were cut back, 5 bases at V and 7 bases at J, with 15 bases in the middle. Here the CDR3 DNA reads TGTGCCAGCAGTGAAGGGCAACGGAGGGAGCAGTACTTC. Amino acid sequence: CASSEGQRREQYF.

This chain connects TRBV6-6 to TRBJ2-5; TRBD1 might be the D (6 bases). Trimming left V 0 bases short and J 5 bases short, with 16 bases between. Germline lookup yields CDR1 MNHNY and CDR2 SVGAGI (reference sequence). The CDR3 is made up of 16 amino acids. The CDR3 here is CASSYSGGLAGETQYF. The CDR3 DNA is TGTGCCAGCAGTTACTCTGGGGGCCTGGCCGGGGAGACCCAGTACTTC.

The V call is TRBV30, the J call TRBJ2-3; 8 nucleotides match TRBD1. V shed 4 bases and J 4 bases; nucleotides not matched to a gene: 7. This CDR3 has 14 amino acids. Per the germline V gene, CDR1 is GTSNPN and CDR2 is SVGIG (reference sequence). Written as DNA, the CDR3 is TGTGCCTGGACCAGGGGGCCCGCCTCAGATACGCAGTATTTT. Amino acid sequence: CAWTRGPASDTQYF.

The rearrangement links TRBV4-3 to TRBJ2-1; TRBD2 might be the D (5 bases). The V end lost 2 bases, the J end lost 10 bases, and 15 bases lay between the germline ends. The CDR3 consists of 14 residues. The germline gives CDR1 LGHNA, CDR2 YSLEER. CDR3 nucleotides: TGCGCCAGCAGCCAACAGACTCGTACGGGAGAGCAGTTCTTC. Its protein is CASSQQTRTGEQFF.

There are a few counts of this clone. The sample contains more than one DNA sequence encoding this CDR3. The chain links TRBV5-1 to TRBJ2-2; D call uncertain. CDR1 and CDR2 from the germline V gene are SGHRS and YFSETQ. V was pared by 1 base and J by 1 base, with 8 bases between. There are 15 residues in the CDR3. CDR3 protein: CASSLLSGNTGELFF. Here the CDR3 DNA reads TGCGCCAGCAGCTTGCTTTCGGGGAACACCGGGGAGCTGTTTTTT.

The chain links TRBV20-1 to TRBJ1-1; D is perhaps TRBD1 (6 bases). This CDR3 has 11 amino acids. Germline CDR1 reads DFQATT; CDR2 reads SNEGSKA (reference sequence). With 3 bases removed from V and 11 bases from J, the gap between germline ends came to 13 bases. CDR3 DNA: TGCAGTGCTAGGGACAGAGTCGCCGCTTTCTTT. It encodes CSARDRVAAFF.

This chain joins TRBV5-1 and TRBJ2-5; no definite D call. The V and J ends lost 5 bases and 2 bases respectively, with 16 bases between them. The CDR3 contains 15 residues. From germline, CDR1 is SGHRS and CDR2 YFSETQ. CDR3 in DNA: TGCGCCAGCAGAGCACAGCCGACGGCACAAGAGACCCAGTACTTC. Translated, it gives CASRAQPTAQETQYF.

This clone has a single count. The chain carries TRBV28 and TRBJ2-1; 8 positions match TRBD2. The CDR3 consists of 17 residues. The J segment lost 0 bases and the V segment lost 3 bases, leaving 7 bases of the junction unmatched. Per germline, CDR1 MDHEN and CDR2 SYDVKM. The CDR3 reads CASSFGIAGLSYNEQFF. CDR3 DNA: TGTGCCAGCAGTTTTGGTATAGCGGGGCTCTCCTACAATGAGCAGTTCTTC.

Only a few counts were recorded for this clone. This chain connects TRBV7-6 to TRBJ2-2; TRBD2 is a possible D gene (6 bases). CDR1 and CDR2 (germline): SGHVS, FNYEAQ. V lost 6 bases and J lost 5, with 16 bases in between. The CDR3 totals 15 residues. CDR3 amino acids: CASSVGAGHTGELFF. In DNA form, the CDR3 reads TGTGCCAGCAGTGTAGGGGCGGGGCATACCGGGGAGCTGTTTTTT.

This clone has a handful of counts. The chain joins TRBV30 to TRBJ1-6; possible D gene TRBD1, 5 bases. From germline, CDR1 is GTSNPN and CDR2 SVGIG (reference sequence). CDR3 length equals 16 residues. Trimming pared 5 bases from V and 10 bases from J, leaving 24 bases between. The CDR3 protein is CAWASIQGGGRSPLHF. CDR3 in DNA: TGTGCCTGGGCCTCAATCCAGGGAGGAGGGCGATCACCCCTCCACTTT.

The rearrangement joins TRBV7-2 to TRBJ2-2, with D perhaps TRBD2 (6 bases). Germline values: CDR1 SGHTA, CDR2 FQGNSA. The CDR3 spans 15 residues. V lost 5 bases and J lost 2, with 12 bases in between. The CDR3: CASSPRGSNTGELFF. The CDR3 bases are TGTGCCAGCAGCCCCCGGGGGAGCAACACCGGGGAGCTGTTTTTT.

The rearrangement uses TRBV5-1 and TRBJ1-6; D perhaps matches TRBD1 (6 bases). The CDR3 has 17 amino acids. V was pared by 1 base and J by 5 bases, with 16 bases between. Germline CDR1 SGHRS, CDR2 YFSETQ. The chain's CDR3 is CASSLNQGQGDNSPLHF. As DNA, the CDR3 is TGCGCCAGCAGCTTGAATCAGGGGCAGGGCGATAATTCACCCCTCCACTTT.

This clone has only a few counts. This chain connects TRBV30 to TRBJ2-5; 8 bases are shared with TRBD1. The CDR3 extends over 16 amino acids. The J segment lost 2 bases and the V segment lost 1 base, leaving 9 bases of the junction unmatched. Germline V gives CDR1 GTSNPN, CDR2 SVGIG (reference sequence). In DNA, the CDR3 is TGTGCCTGGAGTGGTGGCCAGGGGGCTTTTCAAGAGACCCAGTACTTC. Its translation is CAWSGGQGAFQETQYF. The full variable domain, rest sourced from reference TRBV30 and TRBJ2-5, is SQTIHQWPATLVQPVGSPLSLECTVEGTSNPNLYWYRQAAGRGLQLLFYSVGIGQISSEVPQNLSASRPQDRQFILSSKKLLLSDSGFYLCAWSGGQGAFQETQYFGPGTRLLVL.

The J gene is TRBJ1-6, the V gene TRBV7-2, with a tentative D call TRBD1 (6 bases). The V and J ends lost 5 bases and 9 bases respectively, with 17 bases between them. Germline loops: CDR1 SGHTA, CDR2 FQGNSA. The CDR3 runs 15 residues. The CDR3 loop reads CASSPRDTGLSPLHF. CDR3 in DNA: TGTGCCAGCAGCCCCCGGGACACCGGACTTTCACCCCTCCACTTT.

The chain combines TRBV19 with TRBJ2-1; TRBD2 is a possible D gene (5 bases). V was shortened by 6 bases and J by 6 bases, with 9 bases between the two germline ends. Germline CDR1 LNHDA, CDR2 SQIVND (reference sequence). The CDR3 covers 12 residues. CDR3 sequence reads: CASSPRANEQFF. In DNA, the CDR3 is TGTGCCAGTAGCCCGAGGGCCAATGAGCAGTTCTTC.

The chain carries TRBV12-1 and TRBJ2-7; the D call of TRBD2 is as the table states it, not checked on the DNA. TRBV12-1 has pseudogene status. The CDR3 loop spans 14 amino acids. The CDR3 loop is CASRGDWQSYEQYF. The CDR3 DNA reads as TGTGCCAGCAGGGGGGACTGGCAATCCTACGAGCAGTACTTC.

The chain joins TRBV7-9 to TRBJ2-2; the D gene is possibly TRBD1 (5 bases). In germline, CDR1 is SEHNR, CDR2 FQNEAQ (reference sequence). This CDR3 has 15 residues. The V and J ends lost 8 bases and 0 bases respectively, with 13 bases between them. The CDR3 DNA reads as TGTGCCAGCCGCGAGGCAGGGACGAACACCGGGGAGCTGTTTTTT. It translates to CASREAGTNTGELFF.

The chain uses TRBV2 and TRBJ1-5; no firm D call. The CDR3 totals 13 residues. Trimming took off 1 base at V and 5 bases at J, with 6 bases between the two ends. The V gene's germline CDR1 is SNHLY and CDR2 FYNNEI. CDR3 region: CASSEGLHQPQHF. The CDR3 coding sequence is TGTGCCAGCAGTGAAGGGCTCCATCAGCCCCAGCATTTT.

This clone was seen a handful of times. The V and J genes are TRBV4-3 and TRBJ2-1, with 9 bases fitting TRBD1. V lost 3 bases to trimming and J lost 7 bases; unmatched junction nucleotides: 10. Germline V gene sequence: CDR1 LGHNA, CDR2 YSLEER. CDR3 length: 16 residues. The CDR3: CASSQRIQGAGNEQFF. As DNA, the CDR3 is TGCGCCAGCAGCCAGCGGATACAGGGGGCGGGGAATGAGCAGTTCTTC.

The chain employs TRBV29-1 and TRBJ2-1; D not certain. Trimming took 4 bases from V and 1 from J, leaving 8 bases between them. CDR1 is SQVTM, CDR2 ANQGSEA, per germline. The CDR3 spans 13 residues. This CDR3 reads CSVGSDSYNEQFF. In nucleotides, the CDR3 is TGCAGCGTTGGCAGCGATTCCTACAATGAGCAGTTCTTC.

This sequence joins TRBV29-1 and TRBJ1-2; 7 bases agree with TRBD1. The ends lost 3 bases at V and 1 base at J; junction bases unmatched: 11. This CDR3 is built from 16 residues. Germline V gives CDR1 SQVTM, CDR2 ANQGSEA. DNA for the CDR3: TGCAGCGTTGAGGACAGGTGGCTAAGAAGTAACTATGGCTACACCTTC. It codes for CSVEDRWLRSNYGYTF.

The chain's CDR3 is CASSPTGILSTDTQYF. The CDR3, as DNA: TGTGCCAGCAGCCCTACCGGGATCCTTTCCACAGATACGCAGTATTTT. This rearrangement joins TRBV7-6 to TRBJ2-3, with D perhaps matching TRBD2 (5 bases). This CDR3 has 16 residues. Per the germline V gene, CDR1 is SGHVS and CDR2 is FNYEAQ. Trimming took off 5 bases at V and 2 bases at J, with 17 bases between the two ends. The full variable domain, rest sourced from reference TRBV7-6 and TRBJ2-3, is GAGVSQSPRYKVTKRGQDVALRCDPISGHVSLYWYRQALGQGPEFLTYFNYEAQQDKSGLPNDRFSAERPEGSISTLTIQRTEQRDSAMYRCASSPTGILSTDTQYFGPGTRLTVL.

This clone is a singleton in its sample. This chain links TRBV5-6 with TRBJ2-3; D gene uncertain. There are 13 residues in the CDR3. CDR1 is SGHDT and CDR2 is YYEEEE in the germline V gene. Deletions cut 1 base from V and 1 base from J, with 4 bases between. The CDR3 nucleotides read TGTGCCAGCAGCTTGAGAGGCACAGATACGCAGTATTTT. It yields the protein CASSLRGTDTQYF.

CDR3 sequence (DNA): TGTGCCAGTAGTATGGCGTTTGAGGGTCGCCAAGAGACCCAGTACTTC. It codes for CASSMAFEGRQETQYF. The V and J genes are TRBV19 and TRBJ2-5; D is perhaps TRBD2 (5 bases). Per germline, CDR1 LNHDA and CDR2 SQIVND (reference sequence). This CDR3 is built from 16 residues. V lost 3 bases to trimming and J lost 1 base, with 15 bases between them.

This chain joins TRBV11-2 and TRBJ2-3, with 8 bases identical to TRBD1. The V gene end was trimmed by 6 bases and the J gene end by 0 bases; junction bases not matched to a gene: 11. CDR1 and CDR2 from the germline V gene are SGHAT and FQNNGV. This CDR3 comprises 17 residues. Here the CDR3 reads CASSSNQGADSTDTQYF. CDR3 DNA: TGTGCCAGCAGTTCTAACCAGGGGGCCGATAGCACAGATACGCAGTATTTT.

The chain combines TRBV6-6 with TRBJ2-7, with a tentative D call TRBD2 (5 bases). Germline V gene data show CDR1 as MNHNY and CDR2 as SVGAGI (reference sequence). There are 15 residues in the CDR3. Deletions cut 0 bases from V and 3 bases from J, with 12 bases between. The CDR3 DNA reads TGTGCCAGCAGTTACTCGGGCAGGCGGGTCTACGAGCAGTACTTC. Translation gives CASSYSGRRVYEQYF.

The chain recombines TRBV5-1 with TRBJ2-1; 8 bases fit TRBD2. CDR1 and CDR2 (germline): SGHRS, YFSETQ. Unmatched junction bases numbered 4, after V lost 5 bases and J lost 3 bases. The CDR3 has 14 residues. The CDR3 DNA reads TGCGCCAGCAGAAGCGGGGGAATCTACAATGAGCAGTTCTTC. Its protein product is CASRSGGIYNEQFF.

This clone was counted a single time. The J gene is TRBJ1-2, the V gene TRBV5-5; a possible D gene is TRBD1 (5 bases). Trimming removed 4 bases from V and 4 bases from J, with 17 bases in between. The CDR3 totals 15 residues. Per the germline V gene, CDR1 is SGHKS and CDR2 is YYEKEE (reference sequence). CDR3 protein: CASSLDTPIAYGYTF. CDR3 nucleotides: TGTGCCAGCAGCCTGGACACCCCGATAGCCTATGGCTACACCTTC.

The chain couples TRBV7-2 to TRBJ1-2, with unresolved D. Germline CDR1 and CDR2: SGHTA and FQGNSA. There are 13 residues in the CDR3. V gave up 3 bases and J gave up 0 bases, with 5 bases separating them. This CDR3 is CASSLVANYGYTF. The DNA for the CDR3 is TGTGCCAGCAGCTTGGTAGCTAACTATGGCTACACCTTC.